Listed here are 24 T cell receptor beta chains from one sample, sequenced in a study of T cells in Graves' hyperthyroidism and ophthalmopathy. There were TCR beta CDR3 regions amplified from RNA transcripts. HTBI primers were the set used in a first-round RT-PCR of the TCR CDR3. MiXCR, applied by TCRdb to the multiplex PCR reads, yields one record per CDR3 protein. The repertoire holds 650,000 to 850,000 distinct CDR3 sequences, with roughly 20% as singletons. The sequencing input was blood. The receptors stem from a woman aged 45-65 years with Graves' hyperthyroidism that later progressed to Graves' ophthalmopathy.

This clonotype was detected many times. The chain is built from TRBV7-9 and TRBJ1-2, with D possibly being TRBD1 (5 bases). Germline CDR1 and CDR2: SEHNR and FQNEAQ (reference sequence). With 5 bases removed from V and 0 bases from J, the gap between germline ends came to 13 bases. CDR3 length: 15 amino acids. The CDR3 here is CASSPGRTSNYGYTF. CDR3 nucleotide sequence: TGTGCCAGCAGCCCGGGACGTACTTCTAACTATGGCTACACCTTC. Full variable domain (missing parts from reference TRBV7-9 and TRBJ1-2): DTGVSQNPRHKITKRGQNVTFRCDPISEHNRLYWYRQTLGQGPEFLTYFQNEAQLEKSRLLSDRFSAERPKGSFSTLEIQRTEQGDSAMYLCASSPGRTSNYGYTFGSGTRLTVV.

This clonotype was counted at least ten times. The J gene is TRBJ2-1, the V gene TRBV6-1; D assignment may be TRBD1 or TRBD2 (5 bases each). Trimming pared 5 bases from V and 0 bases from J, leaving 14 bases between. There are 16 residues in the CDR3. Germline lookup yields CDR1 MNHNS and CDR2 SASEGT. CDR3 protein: CASSWWGKDSYNEQFF. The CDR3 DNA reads TGTGCCAGCAGTTGGTGGGGGAAGGACTCCTACAATGAGCAGTTCTTC.

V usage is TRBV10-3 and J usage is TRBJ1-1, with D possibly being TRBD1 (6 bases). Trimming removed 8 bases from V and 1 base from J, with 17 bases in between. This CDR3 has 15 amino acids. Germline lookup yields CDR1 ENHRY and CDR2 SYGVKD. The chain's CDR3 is CAISTGQGTNTEAFF. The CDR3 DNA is TGTGCCATCTCAACAGGGCAGGGAACGAACACTGAAGCTTTCTTT.

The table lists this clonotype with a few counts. The CDR3 bases are TGTGCCAGCAGTGATATCGTGTTGGGGGTTGGGGATAATGAAAAACTGTTTTTT. Translation gives CASSDIVLGVGDNEKLFF. V and J are TRBV6-1 and TRBJ1-4, with D perhaps matching TRBD1 (5 bases). With 3 bases removed from V and 4 bases from J, the gap between germline ends came to 21 bases. The germline gives CDR1 MNHNS, CDR2 SASEGT. The CDR3 spans 18 residues.

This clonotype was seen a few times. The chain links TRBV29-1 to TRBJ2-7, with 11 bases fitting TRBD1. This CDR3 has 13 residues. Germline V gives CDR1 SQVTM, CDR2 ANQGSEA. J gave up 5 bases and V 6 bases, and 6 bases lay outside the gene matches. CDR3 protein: CSVVRDRGDEQYF. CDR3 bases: TGCAGCGTGGTCCGGGACAGGGGGGACGAGCAGTACTTC.

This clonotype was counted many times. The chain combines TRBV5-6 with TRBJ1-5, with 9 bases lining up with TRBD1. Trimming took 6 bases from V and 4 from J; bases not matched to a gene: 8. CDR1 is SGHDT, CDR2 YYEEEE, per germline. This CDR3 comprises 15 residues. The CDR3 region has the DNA TGTGCCAGCAAAAAATCCGGGACAGGGAATCAGCCCCAGCATTTT. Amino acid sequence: CASKKSGTGNQPQHF.

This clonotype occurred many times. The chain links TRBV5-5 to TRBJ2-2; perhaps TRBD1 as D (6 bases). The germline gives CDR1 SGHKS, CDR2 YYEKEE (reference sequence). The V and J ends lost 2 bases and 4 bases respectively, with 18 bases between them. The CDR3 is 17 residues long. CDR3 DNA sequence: TGTGCCAGCAGCTTTAGTACCGGGACAAGAGCCACCGGGGAGCTGTTTTTT. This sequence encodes CASSFSTGTRATGELFF. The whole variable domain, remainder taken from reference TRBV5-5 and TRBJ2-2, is DAGVTQSPTHLIKTRGQQVTLRCSPISGHKSVSWYQQVLGQGPQFIFQYYEKEERGRGNFPDRFSARQFPNYSSELNVNALLLGDSALYLCASSFSTGTRATGELFFGEGSRLTVL.

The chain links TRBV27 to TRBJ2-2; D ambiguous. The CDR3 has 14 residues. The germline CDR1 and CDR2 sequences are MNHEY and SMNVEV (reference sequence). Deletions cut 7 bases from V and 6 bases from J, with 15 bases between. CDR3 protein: CASTTELNSGELFF. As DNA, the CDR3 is TGTGCCAGCACGACGGAATTAAACTCCGGGGAGCTGTTTTTT.

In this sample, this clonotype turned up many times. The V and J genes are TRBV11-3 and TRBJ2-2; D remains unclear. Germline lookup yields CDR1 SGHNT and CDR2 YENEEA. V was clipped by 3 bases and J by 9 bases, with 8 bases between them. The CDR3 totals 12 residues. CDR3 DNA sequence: TGTGCCAGCAGCTTTTATGGGCGGGAGCTGTTTTTT. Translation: CASSFYGRELFF.

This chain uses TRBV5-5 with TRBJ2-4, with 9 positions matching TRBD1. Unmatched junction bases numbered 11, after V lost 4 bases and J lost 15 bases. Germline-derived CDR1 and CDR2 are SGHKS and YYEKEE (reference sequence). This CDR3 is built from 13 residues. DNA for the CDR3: TGTGCCAGCAGCGACCGGGACAGGGTCAATGTGTACTTC. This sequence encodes CASSDRDRVNVYF.

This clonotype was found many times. In DNA, the CDR3 is TGTGCCAGCAGACCTGGACAGGGCGAAGGCGGCGAGCAGTACTTC. Translating it yields CASRPGQGEGGEQYF. The V gene is TRBV7-6, the J gene TRBJ2-7; 8 nucleotides line up with TRBD1. The CDR3 runs 15 residues. Per germline, CDR1 SGHVS and CDR2 FNYEAQ. V lost 6 bases and J lost 6; bases outside the gene matches: 13.

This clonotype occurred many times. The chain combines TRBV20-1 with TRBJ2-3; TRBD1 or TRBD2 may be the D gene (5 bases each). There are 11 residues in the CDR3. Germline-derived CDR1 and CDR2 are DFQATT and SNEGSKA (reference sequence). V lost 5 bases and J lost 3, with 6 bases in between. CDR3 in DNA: TGCAGTGCTGAGGGGACAGATACGCAGTATTTT. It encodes CSAEGTDTQYF.

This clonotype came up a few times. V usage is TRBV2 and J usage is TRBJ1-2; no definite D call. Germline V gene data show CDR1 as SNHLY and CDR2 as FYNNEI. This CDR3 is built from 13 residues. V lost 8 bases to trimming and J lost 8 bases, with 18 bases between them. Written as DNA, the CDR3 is TGTGCCAGCTCCATCTCAAGGATGGAGGGCTACACCTTC. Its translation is CASSISRMEGYTF.

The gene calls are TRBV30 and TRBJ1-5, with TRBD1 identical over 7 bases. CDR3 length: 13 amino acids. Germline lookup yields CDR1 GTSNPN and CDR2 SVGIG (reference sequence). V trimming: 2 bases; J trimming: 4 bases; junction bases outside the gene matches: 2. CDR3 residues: CAWSTRGNQPQHF. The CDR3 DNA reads TGTGCCTGGAGTACCAGGGGGAATCAGCCCCAGCATTTT.

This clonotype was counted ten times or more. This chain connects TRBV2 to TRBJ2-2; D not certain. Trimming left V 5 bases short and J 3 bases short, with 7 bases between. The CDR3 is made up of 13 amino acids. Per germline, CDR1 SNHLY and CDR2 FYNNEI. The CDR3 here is CASSPLYTGELFF. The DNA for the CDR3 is TGTGCCAGCAGTCCATTATACACCGGGGAGCTGTTTTTT.

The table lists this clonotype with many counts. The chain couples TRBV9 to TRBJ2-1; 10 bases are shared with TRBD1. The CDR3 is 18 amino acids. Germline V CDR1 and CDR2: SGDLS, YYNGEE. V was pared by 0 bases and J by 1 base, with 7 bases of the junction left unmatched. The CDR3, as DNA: TGTGCCAGCAGCGTAGAGGGGGACAGGGGCCTATCCTACAATGAGCAGTTCTTC. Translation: CASSVEGDRGLSYNEQFF.

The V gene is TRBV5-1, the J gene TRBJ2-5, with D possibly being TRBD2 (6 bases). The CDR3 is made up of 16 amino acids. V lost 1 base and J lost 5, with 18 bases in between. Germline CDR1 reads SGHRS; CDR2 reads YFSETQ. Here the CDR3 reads CASSLKEEGFLETQYF. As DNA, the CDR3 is TGCGCCAGCAGCTTGAAGGAGGAGGGATTTTTGGAGACCCAGTACTTC.

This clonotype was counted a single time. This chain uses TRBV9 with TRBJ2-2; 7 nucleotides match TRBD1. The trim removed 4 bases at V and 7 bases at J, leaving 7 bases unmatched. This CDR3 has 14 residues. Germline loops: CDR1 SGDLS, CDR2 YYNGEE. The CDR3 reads CASSTGDKFGELFF. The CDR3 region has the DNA TGTGCCAGCAGCACAGGGGACAAATTCGGGGAGCTGTTTTTT.

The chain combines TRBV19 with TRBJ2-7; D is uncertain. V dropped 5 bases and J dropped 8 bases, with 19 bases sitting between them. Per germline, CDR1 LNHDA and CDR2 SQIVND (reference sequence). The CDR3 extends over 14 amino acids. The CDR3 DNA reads TGTGCCAGTAGTGAGGACCTCCAACCTACGAAGCAGTACTTC. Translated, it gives CASSEDLQPTKQYF.

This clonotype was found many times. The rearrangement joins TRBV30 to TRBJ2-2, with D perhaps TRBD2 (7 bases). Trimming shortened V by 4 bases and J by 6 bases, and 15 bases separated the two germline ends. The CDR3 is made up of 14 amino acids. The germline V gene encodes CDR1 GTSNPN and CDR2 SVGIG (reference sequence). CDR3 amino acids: CAWKLGGGAGELFF. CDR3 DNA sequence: TGTGCCTGGAAACTTGGAGGGGGGGCCGGGGAGCTGTTTTTT.

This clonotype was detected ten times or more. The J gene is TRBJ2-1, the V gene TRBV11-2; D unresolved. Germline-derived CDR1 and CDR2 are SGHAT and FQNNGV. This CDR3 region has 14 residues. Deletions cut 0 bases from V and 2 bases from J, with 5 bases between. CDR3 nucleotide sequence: TGTGCCAGCAGCTTAGAGGGGACCTACAATGAGCAGTTCTTC. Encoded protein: CASSLEGTYNEQFF.

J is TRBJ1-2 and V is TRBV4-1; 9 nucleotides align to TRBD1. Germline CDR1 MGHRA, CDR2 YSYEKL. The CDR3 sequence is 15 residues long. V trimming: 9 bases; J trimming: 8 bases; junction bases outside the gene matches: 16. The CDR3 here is CASRTGELGIWGYTF. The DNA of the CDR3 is TGCGCCAGTAGGACAGGGGAATTAGGAATCTGGGGCTACACCTTC.

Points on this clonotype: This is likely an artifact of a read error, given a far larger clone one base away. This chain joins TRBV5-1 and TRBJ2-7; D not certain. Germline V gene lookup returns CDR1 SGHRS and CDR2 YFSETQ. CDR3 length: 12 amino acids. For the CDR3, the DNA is TGCGCCAGCAGCTTTGGGTCCTGCGAGCAGTACTTC. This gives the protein CASSFGSCEQYF.

DNA for the CDR3: TGTGCCAGCAGCCCTGTGGCGGGGCCCCAAGAGACCCAGTACTTC. Amino acids: CASSPVAGPQETQYF. V gene TRBV3-1 combines with J gene TRBJ2-5; a weak D match, TRBD2 (6 bases). CDR3 length: 15 residues. V lost 4 bases, J lost 1 base, and 13 bases lay in between. From germline, CDR1 is LGHDT and CDR2 YNNKEL (reference sequence).